The clone carrying this T cell receptor (beta chain) came up many times. This sample stems from a study of CD8 T cells in ankylosing spondylitis. A single record per CDR3 protein comes from TCRdb applying MiXCR to the 5' RACE reads. The sample yields 130,000 or so distinct CDR3 sequences, more than 6.5% seen once. Trimming removed 5 bases from V and 6 bases from J, with 11 bases in between. The CDR3 is 14 residues long. Germline V lookup: CDR1 SGHVS, CDR2 FNYEAQ. The TCR sequence derives from a male donor with ankylosing spondylitis or in good health (not recorded which). The sequenced sample consisted of blood, either unsorted or a sorted T cell fraction (not recorded which). V usage is TRBV7-6 and J usage is TRBJ2-6, with D perhaps TRBD1 or TRBD2 (5 bases each). The CDR3 sequence is CASSRDLLANVLTF. Here the CDR3 DNA reads TGTGCCAGCAGCCGGGACCTTCTGGCCAACGTCCTGACTTTC.